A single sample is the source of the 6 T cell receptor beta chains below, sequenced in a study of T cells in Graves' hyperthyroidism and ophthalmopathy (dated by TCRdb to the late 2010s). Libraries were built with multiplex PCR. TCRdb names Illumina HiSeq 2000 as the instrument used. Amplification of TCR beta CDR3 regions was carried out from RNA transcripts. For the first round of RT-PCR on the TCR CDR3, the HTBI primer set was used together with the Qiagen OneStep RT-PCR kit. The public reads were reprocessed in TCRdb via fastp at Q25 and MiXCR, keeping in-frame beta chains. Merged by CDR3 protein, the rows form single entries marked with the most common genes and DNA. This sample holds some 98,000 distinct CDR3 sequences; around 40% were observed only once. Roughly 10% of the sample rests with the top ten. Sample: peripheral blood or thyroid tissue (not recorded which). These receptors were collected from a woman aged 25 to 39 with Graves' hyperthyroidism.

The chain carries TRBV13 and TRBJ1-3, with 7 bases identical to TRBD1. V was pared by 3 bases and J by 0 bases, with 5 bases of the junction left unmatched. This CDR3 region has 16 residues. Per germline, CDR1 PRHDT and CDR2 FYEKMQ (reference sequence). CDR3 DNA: TGTGCCAGCAGCTTCAGGGGGGGTGGCTCTGGAAACACCATATATTTT. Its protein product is CASSFRGGGSGNTIYF.

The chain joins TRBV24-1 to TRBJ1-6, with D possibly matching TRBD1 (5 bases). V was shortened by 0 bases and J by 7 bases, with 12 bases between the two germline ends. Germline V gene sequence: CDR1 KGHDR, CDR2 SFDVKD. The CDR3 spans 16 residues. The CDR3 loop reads CATSDLPGTVNSPLHF. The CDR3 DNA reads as TGTGCCACCAGTGATTTGCCGGGGACGGTCAATTCACCCCTCCACTTT.

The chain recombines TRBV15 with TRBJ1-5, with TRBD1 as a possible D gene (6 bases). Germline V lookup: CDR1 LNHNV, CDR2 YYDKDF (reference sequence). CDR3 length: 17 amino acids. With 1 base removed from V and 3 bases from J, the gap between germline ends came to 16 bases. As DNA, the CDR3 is TGTGCCACCAGCAGAGGATCACAGGGCAAATTCAATCAGCCCCAGCATTTT. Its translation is CATSRGSQGKFNQPQHF.

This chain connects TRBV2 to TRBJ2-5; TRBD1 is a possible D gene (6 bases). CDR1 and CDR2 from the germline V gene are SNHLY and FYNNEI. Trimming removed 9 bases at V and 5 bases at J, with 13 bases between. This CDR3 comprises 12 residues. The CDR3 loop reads CARRTGQETQYF. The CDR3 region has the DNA TGTGCCAGACGAACAGGGCAGGAGACCCAGTACTTC.

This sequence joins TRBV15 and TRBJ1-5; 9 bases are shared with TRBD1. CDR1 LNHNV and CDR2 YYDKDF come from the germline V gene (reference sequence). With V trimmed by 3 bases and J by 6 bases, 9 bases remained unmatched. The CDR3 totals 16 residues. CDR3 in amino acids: CATSSSTGGTGQPQHF. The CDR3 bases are TGTGCCACCAGCAGCTCGACAGGGGGAACGGGTCAGCCCCAGCATTTT.

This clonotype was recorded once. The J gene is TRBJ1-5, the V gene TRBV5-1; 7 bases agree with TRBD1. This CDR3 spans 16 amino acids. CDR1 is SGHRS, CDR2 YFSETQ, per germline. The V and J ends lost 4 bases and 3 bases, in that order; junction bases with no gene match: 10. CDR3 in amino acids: CASSRASGQNNQPQHF. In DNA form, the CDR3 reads TGCGCCAGCAGCCGCGCCTCGGGACAGAACAATCAGCCCCAGCATTTT.